The 14 T cell receptor beta chains reported below all come from one sample, sequenced in a study of T cell responses to AZD1222 COVID-19 vaccine. Generated by immunoSEQ multiplex PCR, the TCRdb table keeps only in-frame clones and is missing some. The table records some 60,000 clones, nearly 90% of them present only once. Sequences were derived from peripheral blood, sampled 28 days after the second AZD1222 dose. These TCRs come from an adult who received the AZD1222 COVID-19 vaccine.

The chain links TRBV19 to TRBJ2-5; 9 bases fit TRBD2. Germline lookup yields CDR1 LNHDA and CDR2 SQIVND (reference sequence). Germline trimming cut 4 bases from V and 5 bases from J; bases unmatched to any gene: 2. The CDR3 is made up of 13 amino acids. The CDR3 DNA reads TGTGCCAGTAGTAGGACTAGCGTGGAGACCCAGTACTTC. It specifies CASSRTSVETQYF.

The chain uses TRBV6-2 or TRBV6-3 and TRBJ1-5, with TRBD1 identical over 7 bases. Trimming cost V 4 bases and J 7 bases; bases outside gene matches: 13. The V gene's germline CDR1 is MNHEY and CDR2 SVGEGT. CDR3 length equals 16 residues. CDR3 sequence: CASSFRFGGGVQPQHF. Written as DNA, the CDR3 is TGTGCCAGCAGTTTCCGATTTGGAGGGGGCGTCCAGCCCCAGCATTTT.

This clone was observed a handful of times. The V gene is TRBV12-3 or TRBV12-4, the J gene TRBJ1-1; no clear D. This CDR3 has 13 residues. The germline V and J ends were trimmed by 4 bases and 0 bases, with 6 bases remaining between them. The CDR3 region has the DNA TGTGCCAGCAGTTATGTCATGAACACTGAAGCTTTCTTT. It encodes CASSYVMNTEAFF.

A remark on this clone: Sequence at one end of the junction differs from germline and may be a read error. The chain recombines TRBV7-9 with TRBJ2-3; D gene unclear. The germline V gene encodes CDR1 SEHNR and CDR2 FQNEAQ (reference sequence). CDR3 length: 12 residues. The CDR3 DNA sequence: TGTGCCAGCAGCTTAGCGTCAGGTCCCAGCAGTTTT. It codes for CASSLASGPSSF.

The table lists this clone with a count of one. The chain combines TRBV5-1 with TRBJ2-2, with D unresolved. The V gene lost 0 bases and the J gene lost 0 bases, with 3 bases spanning the gap. The V gene's germline CDR1 is SGHRS and CDR2 YFSETQ. CDR3 size: 14 residues. The CDR3 DNA sequence: TGCGCCAGCAGCTTGGACGCGAACACCGGGGAGCTGTTTTTT. The encoded protein is CASSLDANTGELFF.

The chain employs TRBV5-5 and TRBJ1-3; no reliable D call. In germline, CDR1 is SGHKS, CDR2 YYEKEE (reference sequence). The CDR3 is made up of 13 amino acids. Trimming left V 6 bases short and J 0 bases short, with 7 bases between. The CDR3 sequence: CASTSGSGNTIYF. In nucleotides, the CDR3 is TGTGCCAGCACGTCCGGCTCTGGAAACACCATATATTTT. Variable domain in full (rest from reference TRBV5-5 and TRBJ1-3): DAGVTQSPTHLIKTRGQQVTLRCSPISGHKSVSWYQQVLGQGPQFIFQYYEKEERGRGNFPDRFSARQFPNYSSELNVNALLLGDSALYLCASTSGSGNTIYFGEGSWLTVV.

This rearrangement joins TRBV30 to TRBJ2-1; D gene uncertain. The CDR3 has 11 residues. The V gene lost 2 bases and the J gene lost 6 bases, with 5 bases spanning the gap. Germline CDR1 reads GTSNPN; CDR2 reads SVGIG (reference sequence). The CDR3 sequence: CAWSRVNEQFF. The CDR3 nucleotides are TGTGCCTGGAGTAGGGTCAATGAGCAGTTCTTC.

This chain links TRBV29-1 with TRBJ2-6; D is ambiguous. There are 12 residues in the CDR3. Deletions cut 3 bases from V and 2 bases from J, with 2 bases between. The V gene's germline CDR1 is SQVTM and CDR2 ANQGSEA. CDR3 sequence reads: CSVDTGANVLTF. The CDR3 region has the DNA TGCAGCGTTGATACTGGGGCCAACGTCCTGACTTTC.

The CDR3, as DNA: TGTGCCAGCAGCTCAGTTCTGGGTTCCTATGGCTACACCTTC. Protein sequence: CASSSVLGSYGYTF. J is TRBJ1-2 and V is TRBV6-2 or TRBV6-3; no reliable D call. Deletions cut 6 bases from V and 4 bases from J, with 15 bases between. The CDR3 is 14 residues long. Germline CDR1 is MNHEY and CDR2 is SVGEGT.

The V and J genes are TRBV30 and TRBJ2-1, with D unclear. CDR1 and CDR2 (germline): GTSNPN, SVGIG (reference sequence). This CDR3 region has 11 residues. Trimming cost V 1 base and J 7 bases, with 5 bases left between them. CDR3 protein: CAWSGYNEQFF. The CDR3 DNA reads as TGTGCCTGGAGTGGCTATAATGAGCAGTTCTTC.

This sequence joins TRBV18 and TRBJ1-2; 7 bases align to TRBD1. The V segment lost 1 base and the J segment 1 base; nucleotides outside the gene matches: 9. Germline CDR1 KGHSH, CDR2 LQKENI. The CDR3 totals 17 residues. The chain's CDR3 is CASSPLGLTGLNYGYTF. In DNA, the CDR3 is TGTGCCAGCTCACCACTAGGTTTGACAGGGCTTAACTATGGCTACACCTTC.

The V gene is TRBV28, the J gene TRBJ2-7; the match to TRBD2 covers 11 bases. Looked up from germline, CDR1 is MDHEN and CDR2 is SYDVKM. Trimming took 2 bases from V and 4 from J; bases not matched to a gene: 4. The CDR3 spans 15 residues. This chain's CDR3 is CASSLGLAGGYEQYF. The CDR3 DNA reads as TGTGCCAGCAGTTTAGGGCTAGCGGGGGGATACGAGCAGTACTTC.

The V and J genes are TRBV2 and TRBJ2-2, with TRBD1 as a possible D gene (6 bases). The CDR3 has 19 amino acids. CDR1 SNHLY and CDR2 FYNNEI come from the germline V gene. The V end lost 2 bases, the J end lost 0 bases, and 19 bases lay between the germline ends. The CDR3, as DNA: TGTGCCAGCAGTGAAAGGGGAACAGGGCGAAAACCGAACACCGGGGAGCTGTTTTTT. Its protein is CASSERGTGRKPNTGELFF.

This sequence joins TRBV29-1 and TRBJ1-2, with 7 bases fitting TRBD1. Germline CDR1 is SQVTM and CDR2 is ANQGSEA. Trimming took 4 bases from V and 6 from J; bases not matched to a gene: 2. This CDR3 contains 11 residues. CDR3 sequence reads: CSVGQGDGYTF. The CDR3 DNA reads as TGCAGCGTTGGGCAGGGGGATGGCTACACCTTC.